Listed here are 9 T cell receptor beta chains from one sample, sequenced in a study of blood T cells in healthy people across ages. The second PCR ran roughly 6 to 11 cycles with a sample-barcoded 5' primer and J-beta primers. A single record per CDR3 protein comes from TCRdb applying MiXCR to the 5' RACE reads. The sample lists about 560,000 distinct CDR3 sequences; about 25% were seen once. The same sample was also used in a study of T cells of mothers and their children.

Sequencing was done on a sample of blood. The receptors shown here come from a boy younger than 10 in good health.

In its sample, this clonotype was seen many times. The rearrangement links TRBV7-6 to TRBJ1-4; D possibly corresponds to TRBD1 (5 bases). CDR3 length: 16 amino acids. Germline CDR1 reads SGHVS; CDR2 reads FNYEAQ. V lost 5 bases and J 0 bases, leaving 13 bases between the germline ends. The CDR3 here is CASSVIRGATNEKLFF. Written as DNA, the CDR3 is TGTGCCAGCAGCGTTATCCGGGGCGCAACTAATGAAAAACTGTTTTTT.

In the case of this clonotype: The junction does not match germline at one end; this may be a read error. This chain joins TRBV6-5 and TRBJ2-6, with D perhaps being TRBD1 or TRBD2 (5 bases each). CDR1 is MNHEY and CDR2 is SVGAGI in the germline V gene. The CDR3 is 16 amino acids. The CDR3 sequence is CASSYSSFSGGNVLTF. CDR3 nucleotides: TGTGCCAGCAGTTACTCGAGTTTCTCTGGGGGCAACGTCCTGACTTTC.

The genes are TRBV19 and TRBJ1-1; D is possibly TRBD1 (6 bases). From germline, CDR1 is LNHDA and CDR2 SQIVND (reference sequence). The CDR3 spans 13 residues. V lost 7 bases and J lost 4, with 13 bases in between. Written as DNA, the CDR3 is TGTGCCAGTAACCCAGGGGCCGCCACTGAAGCTTTCTTT. It translates to CASNPGAATEAFF.

This clonotype turned up a few times. The CDR3 DNA reads TGCAGTGCTAGTCGGAGGGCAGATACGCAGTATTTT. This gives the protein CSASRRADTQYF. The genes are TRBV20-1 and TRBJ2-3, with a possible D match to TRBD2 (6 bases). The CDR3 loop spans 12 amino acids. CDR1 and CDR2 from the germline V gene are DFQATT and SNEGSKA (reference sequence). With 3 bases removed from V and 4 bases from J, the gap between germline ends came to 8 bases.

The chain combines TRBV5-1 with TRBJ2-5, with 9 nucleotides matching TRBD2. The CDR3 sequence is 16 residues long. Germline V gene lookup returns CDR1 SGHRS and CDR2 YFSETQ. Trimming took 3 bases from V and 5 from J; bases not matched to a gene: 11. The DNA of the CDR3 is TGCGCCAGCAGCTCTCATGCGGGGGGGACGGGGGAGACCCAGTACTTC. Translating it yields CASSSHAGGTGETQYF.

This clonotype was observed a handful of times. This chain joins TRBV5-1 and TRBJ2-5; D perhaps matches TRBD1 (5 bases). V lost 2 bases and J lost 2, with 10 bases in between. This CDR3 has 14 residues. Germline V gene sequence: CDR1 SGHRS, CDR2 YFSETQ. CDR3 protein: CASSFTRVQETQYF. The CDR3, as DNA: TGCGCCAGCAGCTTTACCAGGGTACAAGAGACCCAGTACTTC.

This clonotype was observed once. The chain joins TRBV7-7 to TRBJ2-5, with D tentatively TRBD2 (5 bases). Germline CDR1 SSHAT, CDR2 FNYEAQ (reference sequence). V was pared by 5 bases and J by 2 bases, with 18 bases between. The CDR3 consists of 16 residues. CDR3 protein: CASSLERLVGQETQYF. As DNA, the CDR3 is TGTGCCAGCAGCCTTGAGCGGCTTGTCGGTCAAGAGACCCAGTACTTC.

The CDR3 spells CASSQSGGAGQPQHF. For the CDR3, the DNA is TGCGCCAGCAGCCAGTCAGGGGGCGCGGGTCAGCCCCAGCATTTT. The chain combines TRBV4-3 with TRBJ1-5; 8 positions match TRBD1. The CDR3 is 15 residues long. From germline, CDR1 is LGHNA and CDR2 YSLEER. V lost 3 bases, J lost 6 bases, and 7 bases stayed unmatched.

This sequence joins TRBV6-5 and TRBJ1-2; D perhaps matches TRBD1 (6 bases). Per germline, CDR1 MNHEY and CDR2 SVGAGI. CDR3 length: 14 amino acids. V lost 4 bases to trimming and J lost 2 bases, with 11 bases between them. The CDR3 DNA reads TGTGCCAGCAGTTCCCGCGGGACAAACTATGGCTACACCTTC. Protein product: CASSSRGTNYGYTF.